This T cell receptor (beta chain) came from a study of blood T cell repertoires in COVID-19 (TCRdb year 2020). Context from the whole study: Collaborator samples came from the United States, Italy and Spain and covered acute and convalescent phases of COVID-19. The material from the prospective study consisted of cDNA or gDNA derived from T cells, B-cell-depleted T cells, or PBMCs. Deeply sampled blood TCRbeta repertoires from subjects exposed to, actively infected with, or recovered from COVID-19 were included in the dataset. A freely available public database, intended as a resource for researchers studying the immune response to SARS-CoV-2, is where the repertoires were released. Samples were obtained from the ongoing ImmuneRACE study (first 160 participants) and from about 1,300 subjects provided by 6 global collaborators. Nearly every sample came with metadata listing a de-identified subject ID, COVID-19 status, age in years and sex. Where HLA class I and class II types were available, the types were taken from metadata supplied by the sample provider, not from assay-based typing.

This clone appeared a few times. The antigen it binds to is not known. Within one base of it there is no much larger clone, and no base qualities were kept. The immunoSEQ Assay, a bias-controlled multiplex PCR, was used to amplify TCRbeta CDR3 regions from genomic DNA. The study's processing was this. Within the assay, amplification of reference gene primers was used to estimate how many nucleated cells each sample contained. To quantify the absolute abundance of each unique TCRbeta CDR3 rearrangement, sequence reads were collapsed and filtered. For each sample, productive Simpson clonality was calculated as the square root of Simpson's diversity index over productive rearrangements. The immuneACCESS repertoire file appears here via TCRdb, limited to in-frame rearrangements. These files lack a portion of the clones; in checked studies, under half of the deficit traces to unresolved V genes, and the cause of the others is not known. The D gene and trimming were derived from the DNA, and the V and J assignments and clone size from that table. Here the sample has approximately 41,000 clones; around 81% occur a single time. Roughly 47% of the sample is in the top ten clones.

V loses 4 bases of germline sequence and J loses 3 bases, and the interval between the two ends is 14 bases. CDR3 length: 14 amino acids, cysteine to phenylalanine. The CDR3 DNA has 42 bases and is translated from base 1. Per the germline V gene, SGDLS is the CDR1 and YYNGEE is the CDR2. Overall results and qualifications from the work: The quantity of clinical and demographic metadata differed by source and by participant and was supplied without curation.

Collaborating institutions collected whole blood in K2EDTA tubes following their own protocols. Collaborator samples were shipped for TCRbeta analysis as frozen whole blood, isolated PBMCs, or DNA extracted from either sample type. This sequence was found in a woman of 80 years or more with acute or convalescent COVID-19. Rearrangement joined TRBV9 to TRBJ2-7; the D region possibly corresponds to TRBD1 (5 bases align). Sequenced sample: peripheral blood. The CDR3 amino acid sequence is: CASSLIPQGYEQYF. The base sequence is TGTGCCAGCAGCCTCATCCCCCAGGGCTACGAGCAGTACTTC.